Presented here are 17 T cell receptor beta chains from one specimen sequenced in a study of blood T cell repertoires in COVID-19. Method: immunoSEQ multiplex PCR; TCRdb's copy keeps in-frame clones and lacks some. The sample records hundreds of thousands of clones, 70% to 90% being singletons. What was sequenced was peripheral blood. These receptors were taken from a man aged 45-65 years with acute or convalescent COVID-19.

This chain connects TRBV3-1 (or the pseudogene TRBV3-2) to TRBJ1-2, with TRBD1 identical over 7 bases. Germline V lookup: CDR1 LGHDT, CDR2 YNNKEL (reference sequence). CDR3 size: 13 residues. Losses at the gene ends were 2 bases for V and 7 bases for J; bases not matched to a gene: 4. The CDR3 DNA reads as TGTGCCAGCAGCCAAAGACAGGGAGGTGGCTACACCTTC. As protein: CASSQRQGGGYTF.

This chain connects TRBV21-1 to TRBJ2-3; TRBD2 is the table's D call and was not checked against the DNA. TRBV21-1 is a documented pseudogene. This CDR3 comprises 15 residues. CDR3: CASSDPLAGRDTQYF. DNA for the CDR3: TGTGCCAGCAGCGATCCCCTAGCAGGAAGGGATACGCAGTATTTT.

The chain employs TRBV19 and TRBJ2-1, with 8 bases that match TRBD1. The length of the CDR3 is 13 residues. CDR1 and CDR2 from the germline V gene are LNHDA and SQIVND (reference sequence). Germline trimming cut 7 bases from V and 4 bases from J; bases unmatched to any gene: 3. This chain's CDR3 is CASMGQVYNEQFF. DNA for the CDR3: TGTGCCAGTATGGGACAGGTTTACAATGAGCAGTTCTTC.

The genes are TRBV5-6 and TRBJ1-1; a possible D gene is TRBD1 (6 bases). Germline V gives CDR1 SGHDT, CDR2 YYEEEE. The CDR3 has 12 amino acids. Trimming pared 4 bases from V and 7 bases from J, leaving 11 bases between. Here the CDR3 DNA reads TGTGCCAGCAGCCGTGGACAGCTTGAAGCTTTCTTT. This gives the protein CASSRGQLEAFF.

The J gene is TRBJ1-2, the V gene TRBV5-8, with 7 positions matching TRBD1. J gave up 3 bases and V 3 bases, and 8 bases lay outside the gene matches. CDR1 is SGHTS and CDR2 is YDEGEE in the germline V gene. CDR3 length: 15 residues. The CDR3 DNA follows: TGTGCCAGCAGCTCCCGACAGGGCGGGTACTATGGCTACACCTTC. The encoded protein is CASSSRQGGYYGYTF.

As DNA, the CDR3 is TGTGCCAGTACCGTACAGGGAACCAAAAACATTCAGTACTTC. It is translated as CASTVQGTKNIQYF. J is TRBJ2-4 and V is TRBV19; D possibly corresponds to TRBD1 (6 bases). The CDR3 is 14 residues long. CDR1 is LNHDA, CDR2 SQIVND, per germline (reference sequence). V was cut by 7 bases and J by 2 bases, with 12 bases left in between.

The CDR3 DNA reads TGTGCCAGCAGTTACCCCTCGGTGGCGGGGGGGCTCCATGAGCAGTTCTTC. Encoded protein: CASSYPSVAGGLHEQFF. The chain recombines TRBV28 with TRBJ2-1; 9 positions agree with TRBD2. Germline loops: CDR1 MDHEN, CDR2 SYDVKM. V trimming: 4 bases; J trimming: 8 bases; junction bases outside the gene matches: 15. The CDR3 totals 17 residues. The full variable domain, its missing parts supplied by reference TRBV28 and TRBJ2-1, is DVKVTQSSRYLVKRTGEKVFLECVQDMDHENMFWYRQDPGLGLRLIYFSYDVKMKEKGDIPEGYSVSREKKERFSLILESASTNQTSMYLCASSYPSVAGGLHEQFFGPGTRLTVL.

CDR3 nucleotides: TGTGCCAGTAGCCCCTCGGGGGGTCTGCGATCACCCCTCCACTTT. Translating it yields CASSPSGGLRSPLHF. V gene TRBV19 combines with J gene TRBJ1-6, with D possibly TRBD1 on 5 matching bases. In germline, CDR1 is LNHDA, CDR2 SQIVND (reference sequence). Trimming removed 6 bases at V and 10 bases at J, with 19 bases between. This CDR3 has 15 amino acids. The full variable domain, with the rest looked up from reference TRBV19 and TRBJ1-6, is DGGITQSPKYLFRKEGQNVTLSCEQNLNHDAMYWYRQDPGQGLRLIYYSQIVNDFQKGDIAEGYSVSREKKESFPLTVTSAQKNPTAFYLCASSPSGGLRSPLHFGNGTRLTVT.

The rearrangement uses TRBV3-1 (or the pseudogene TRBV3-2) and TRBJ1-5, with 11 bases identical to TRBD1. CDR1 and CDR2 (germline): LGHDT, YNNKEL (reference sequence). This CDR3 spans 15 amino acids. V dropped 4 bases and J dropped 6; count of bases not matched to a gene: 5. This CDR3 reads CASSPTDRGPQPQHF. CDR3 DNA sequence: TGTGCCAGCAGCCCTACGGACAGGGGGCCTCAGCCCCAGCATTTT.

The V gene is TRBV19, the J gene TRBJ2-7; possibly TRBD2 for D (5 bases). This CDR3 is built from 12 residues. V lost 5 bases and J lost 2, with 7 bases in between. Germline CDR1 is LNHDA and CDR2 is SQIVND (reference sequence). The CDR3 spells CASSPGAYEQYF. The CDR3 DNA sequence: TGTGCCAGTAGTCCCGGGGCCTACGAGCAGTACTTC.

The V gene is TRBV7-2, the J gene TRBJ1-1; D is undetermined. The CDR3 length is 13 residues. Deletions cut 7 bases from V and 0 bases from J, with 9 bases between. Germline values: CDR1 SGHTA, CDR2 FQGNSA. The CDR3: CASTPSLNTEAFF. Written as DNA, the CDR3 is TGTGCCAGCACCCCCTCTTTGAACACTGAAGCTTTCTTT.

The rearrangement links TRBV6-1 to TRBJ1-4; D is ambiguous. The CDR3 runs 13 residues. The germline V and J ends were trimmed by 2 bases and 4 bases, with 5 bases remaining between them. Germline V lookup: CDR1 MNHNS, CDR2 SASEGT. DNA of the CDR3: TGTGCCAGCAGTGAACTGAGTAATGAAAAACTGTTTTTT. Protein: CASSELSNEKLFF.

This sequence joins TRBV27 and TRBJ1-3; D unresolved. This CDR3 spans 14 amino acids. Trimming took 6 bases from V and 0 from J, leaving 9 bases between them. Germline CDR1 is MNHEY and CDR2 is SMNVEV (reference sequence). CDR3 nucleotide sequence: TGTGCCAGCAGCCCTAATTACTCTGGAAACACCATATATTTT. This encodes CASSPNYSGNTIYF.

The chain has TRBV10-2 and TRBJ1-2, with no clear D. V shed 3 bases and J shed 0 bases, with 11 bases lying between them. The length of the CDR3 is 15 residues. Germline V gene lookup returns CDR1 WSHSY and CDR2 SAAADI. The CDR3 spells CASSDGASPNYGYTF. The CDR3 DNA is TGCGCCAGCAGTGATGGTGCTAGCCCTAACTATGGCTACACCTTC.

This chain uses TRBV7-9 with TRBJ1-5, with a possible D match to TRBD1 (5 bases). The germline gives CDR1 SEHNR, CDR2 FQNEAQ (reference sequence). The CDR3 covers 13 residues. Trimming removed 1 base at V and 6 bases at J, with 7 bases between. CDR3 coding DNA: TGTGCCAGCAGCTTAGGGGGGGTTCAGCCCCAGCATTTT. Translation: CASSLGGVQPQHF.

The chain joins TRBV30 to TRBJ1-1; 9 bases map to TRBD1. The germline CDR1 and CDR2 sequences are GTSNPN and SVGIG (reference sequence). This CDR3 comprises 13 residues. V was clipped by 3 bases and J by 3 bases; unmatched bases: 2. CDR3 region: CAWRWDRDTEAFF. DNA for the CDR3: TGTGCCTGGAGGTGGGACAGGGACACTGAAGCTTTCTTT.

The chain couples TRBV5-1 to TRBJ1-3; 8 bases are a match to TRBD1. V shed 4 bases and J 4 bases; nucleotides not matched to a gene: 7. This CDR3 comprises 15 residues. Germline V gives CDR1 SGHRS, CDR2 YFSETQ. The CDR3 loop reads CASSPGQGGGNTIYF. The CDR3 region has the DNA TGCGCCAGCAGCCCCGGACAGGGAGGAGGAAACACCATATATTTT.